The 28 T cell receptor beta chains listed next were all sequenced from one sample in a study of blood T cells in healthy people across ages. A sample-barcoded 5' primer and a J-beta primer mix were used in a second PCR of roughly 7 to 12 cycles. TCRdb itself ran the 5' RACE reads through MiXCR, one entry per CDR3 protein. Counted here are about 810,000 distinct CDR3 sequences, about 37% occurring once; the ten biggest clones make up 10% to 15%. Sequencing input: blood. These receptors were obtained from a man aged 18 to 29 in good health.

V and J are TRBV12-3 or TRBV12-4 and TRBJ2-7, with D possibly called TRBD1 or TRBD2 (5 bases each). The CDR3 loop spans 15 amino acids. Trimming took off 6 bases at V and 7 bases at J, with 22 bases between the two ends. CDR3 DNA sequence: TGTGCCAGCAGCCTACCACTGGGGGAAGGGAATGAGCAGTACTTC. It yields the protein CASSLPLGEGNEQYF.

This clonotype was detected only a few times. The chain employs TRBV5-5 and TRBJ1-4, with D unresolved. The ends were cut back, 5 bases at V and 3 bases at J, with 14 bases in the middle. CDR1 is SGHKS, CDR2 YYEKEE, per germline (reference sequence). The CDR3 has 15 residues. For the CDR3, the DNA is TGTGCCAGCAGACTCCGAGGCCCCTCTAATGAAAAACTGTTTTTT. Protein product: CASRLRGPSNEKLFF.

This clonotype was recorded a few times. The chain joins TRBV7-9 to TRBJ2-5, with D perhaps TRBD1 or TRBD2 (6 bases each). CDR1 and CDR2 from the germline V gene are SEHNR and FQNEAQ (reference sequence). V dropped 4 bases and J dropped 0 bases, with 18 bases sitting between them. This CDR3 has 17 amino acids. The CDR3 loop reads CASSSREGGRYQETQYF. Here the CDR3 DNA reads TGTGCCAGCAGCTCCCGAGAGGGGGGTAGATACCAAGAGACCCAGTACTTC.

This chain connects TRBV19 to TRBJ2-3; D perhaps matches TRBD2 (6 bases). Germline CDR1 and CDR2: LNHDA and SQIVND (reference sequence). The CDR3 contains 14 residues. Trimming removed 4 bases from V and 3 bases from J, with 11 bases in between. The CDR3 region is CASSNRDSTDTQYF. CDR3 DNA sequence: TGTGCCAGTAGTAATCGGGACTCAACAGATACGCAGTATTTT.

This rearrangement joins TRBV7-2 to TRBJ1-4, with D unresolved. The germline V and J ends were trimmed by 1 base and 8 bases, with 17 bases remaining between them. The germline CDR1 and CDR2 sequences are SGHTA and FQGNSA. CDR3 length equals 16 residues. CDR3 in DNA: TGTGCCAGCAGCTTAGATGGAGAGGCAATTAGGGAAAAACTGTTTTTT. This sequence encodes CASSLDGEAIREKLFF.

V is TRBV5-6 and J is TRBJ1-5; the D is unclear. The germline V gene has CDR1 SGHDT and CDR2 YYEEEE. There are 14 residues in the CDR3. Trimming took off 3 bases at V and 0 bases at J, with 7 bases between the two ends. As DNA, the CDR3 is TGTGCCAGCAGCTACCACAATAGCAATCAGCCCCAGCATTTT. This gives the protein CASSYHNSNQPQHF. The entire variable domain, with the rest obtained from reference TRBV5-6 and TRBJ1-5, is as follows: DAGVTQSPTHLIKTRGQQVTLRCSPKSGHDTVSWYQQALGQGPQFIFQYYEEEERQRGNFPDRFSGHQFPNYSSELNVNALLLGDSALYLCASSYHNSNQPQHFGDGTRLSIL.

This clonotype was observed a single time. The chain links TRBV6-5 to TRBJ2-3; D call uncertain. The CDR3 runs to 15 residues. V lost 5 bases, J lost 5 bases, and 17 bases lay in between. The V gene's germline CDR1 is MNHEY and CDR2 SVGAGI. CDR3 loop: CASSPPGDSRDTQYF. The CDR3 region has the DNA TGTGCCAGCAGTCCTCCAGGAGACTCACGAGATACGCAGTATTTT.

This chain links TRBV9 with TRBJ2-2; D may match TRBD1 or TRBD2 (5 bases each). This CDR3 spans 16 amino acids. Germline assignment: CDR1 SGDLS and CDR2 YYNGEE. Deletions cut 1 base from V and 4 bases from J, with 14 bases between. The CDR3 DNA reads TGTGCCAGCAGCGTATCAGGGCAGGGAGTCACCGGGGAGCTGTTTTTT. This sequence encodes CASSVSGQGVTGELFF.

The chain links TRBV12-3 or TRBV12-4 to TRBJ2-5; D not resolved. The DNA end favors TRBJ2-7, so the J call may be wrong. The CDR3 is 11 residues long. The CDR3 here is CASTRGDEQYF. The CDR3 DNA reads TGTGCCAGCACCCGTGGGGACGAGCAGTACTTC.

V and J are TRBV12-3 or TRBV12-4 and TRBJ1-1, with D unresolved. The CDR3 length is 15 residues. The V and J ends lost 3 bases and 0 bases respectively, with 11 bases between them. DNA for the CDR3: TGTGCCAGCAGTTTGACGGCGGTCATGAACACTGAAGCTTTCTTT. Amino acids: CASSLTAVMNTEAFF.

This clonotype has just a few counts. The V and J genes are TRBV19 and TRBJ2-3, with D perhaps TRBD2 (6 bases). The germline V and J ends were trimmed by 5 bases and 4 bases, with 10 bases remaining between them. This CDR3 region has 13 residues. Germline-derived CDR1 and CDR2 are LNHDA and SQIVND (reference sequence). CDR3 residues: CASSSRLADTQYF. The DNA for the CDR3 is TGTGCCAGTAGTTCCAGACTAGCAGATACGCAGTATTTT.

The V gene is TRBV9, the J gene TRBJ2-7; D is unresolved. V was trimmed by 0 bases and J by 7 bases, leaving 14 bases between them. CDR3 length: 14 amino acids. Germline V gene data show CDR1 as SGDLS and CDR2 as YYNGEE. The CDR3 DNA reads TGTGCCAGCAGCGTAGAGGCAGGATGGAATGAGCAGTACTTC. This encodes CASSVEAGWNEQYF.

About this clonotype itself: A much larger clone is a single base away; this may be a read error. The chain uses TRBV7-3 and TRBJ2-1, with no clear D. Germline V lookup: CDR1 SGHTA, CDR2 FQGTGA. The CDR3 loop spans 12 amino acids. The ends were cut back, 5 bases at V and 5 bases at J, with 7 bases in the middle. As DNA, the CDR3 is TGTGCCAGCAGCCCAGGAAACAATGAGCAGTTCTTC. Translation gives CASSPGNNEQFF.

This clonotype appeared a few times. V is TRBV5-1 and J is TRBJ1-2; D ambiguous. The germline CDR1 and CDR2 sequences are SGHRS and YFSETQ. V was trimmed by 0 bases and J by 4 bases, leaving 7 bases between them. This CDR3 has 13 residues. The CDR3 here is CASSLEEGYGYTF. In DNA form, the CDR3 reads TGCGCCAGCAGCTTGGAGGAGGGCTATGGCTACACCTTC.

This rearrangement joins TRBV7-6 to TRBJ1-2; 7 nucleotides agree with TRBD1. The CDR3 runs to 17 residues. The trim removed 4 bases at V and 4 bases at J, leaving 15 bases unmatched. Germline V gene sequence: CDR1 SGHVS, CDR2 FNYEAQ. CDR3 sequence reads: CASSSLRDSAFGYGYTF. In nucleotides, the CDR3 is TGTGCCAGCAGCTCACTCCGGGACAGCGCCTTCGGCTATGGCTACACCTTC.

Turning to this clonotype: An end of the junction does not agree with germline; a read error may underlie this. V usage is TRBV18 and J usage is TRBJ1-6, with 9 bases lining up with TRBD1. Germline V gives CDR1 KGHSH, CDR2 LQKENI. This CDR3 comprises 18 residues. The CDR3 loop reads CASSSQLPGQGYISPLHF. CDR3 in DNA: TGTGCCAGCTCATCACAGCTCCCGGGACAGGGATATATTTCACCCCTCCACTTT.

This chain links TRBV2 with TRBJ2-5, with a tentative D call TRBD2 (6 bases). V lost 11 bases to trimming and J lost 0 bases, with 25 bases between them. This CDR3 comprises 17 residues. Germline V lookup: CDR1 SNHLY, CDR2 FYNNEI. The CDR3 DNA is TGTGCCGGCTTCCTCCGCATTGGAGGGGTCTACCAAGAGACCCAGTACTTC. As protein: CAGFLRIGGVYQETQYF.

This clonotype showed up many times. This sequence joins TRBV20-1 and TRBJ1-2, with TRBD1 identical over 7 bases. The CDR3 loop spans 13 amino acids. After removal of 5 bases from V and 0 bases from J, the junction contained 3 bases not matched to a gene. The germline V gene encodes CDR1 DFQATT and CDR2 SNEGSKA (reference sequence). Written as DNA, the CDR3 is TGCAGTGCTCCGGACAGGCCTAACTATGGCTACACCTTC. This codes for CSAPDRPNYGYTF.

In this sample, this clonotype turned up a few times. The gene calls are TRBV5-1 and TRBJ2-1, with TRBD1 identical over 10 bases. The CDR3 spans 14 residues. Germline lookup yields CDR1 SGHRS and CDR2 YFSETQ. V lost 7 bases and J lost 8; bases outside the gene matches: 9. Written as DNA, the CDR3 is TGCGCCAGCGGTGACAGGGGGCAGCAGGATGAGCAGTTCTTC. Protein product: CASGDRGQQDEQFF.

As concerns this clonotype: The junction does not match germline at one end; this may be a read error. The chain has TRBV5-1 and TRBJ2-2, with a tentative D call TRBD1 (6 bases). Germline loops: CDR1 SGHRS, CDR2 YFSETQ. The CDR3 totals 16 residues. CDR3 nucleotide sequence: TGCGCCAGCAGCTTGGAGGGGGAATTGAGCACCGCGGAGCTGTTTTTT. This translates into CASSLEGELSTAELFF.

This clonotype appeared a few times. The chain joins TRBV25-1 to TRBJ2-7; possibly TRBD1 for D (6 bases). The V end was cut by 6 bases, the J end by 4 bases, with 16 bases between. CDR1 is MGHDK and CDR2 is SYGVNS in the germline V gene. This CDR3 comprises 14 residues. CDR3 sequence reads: CASSPRDKIYEQYF. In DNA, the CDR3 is TGTGCCAGCAGCCCACGGGACAAAATATACGAGCAGTACTTC.

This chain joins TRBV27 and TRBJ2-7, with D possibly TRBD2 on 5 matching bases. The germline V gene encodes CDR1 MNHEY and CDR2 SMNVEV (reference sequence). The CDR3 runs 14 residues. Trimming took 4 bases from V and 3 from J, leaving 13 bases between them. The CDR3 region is CASSSEGYDYEQYF. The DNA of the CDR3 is TGTGCCAGCAGTTCTGAGGGCTACGACTACGAGCAGTACTTC.

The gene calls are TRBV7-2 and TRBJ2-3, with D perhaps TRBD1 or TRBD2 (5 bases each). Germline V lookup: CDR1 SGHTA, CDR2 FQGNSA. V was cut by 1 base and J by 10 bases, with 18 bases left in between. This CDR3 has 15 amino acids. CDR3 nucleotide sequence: TGTACCAGCAGCTTAGACCCCGCCGAGGGGTTTGCGCAGTATTTT. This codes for CTSSLDPAEGFAQYF.

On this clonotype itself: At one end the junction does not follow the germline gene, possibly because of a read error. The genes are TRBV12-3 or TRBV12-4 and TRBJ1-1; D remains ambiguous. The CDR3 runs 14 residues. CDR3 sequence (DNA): TGTGCCAGCAGTTTATATTCGGTGAACACTGATGCTTTCTTT. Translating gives CASSLYSVNTDAFF.

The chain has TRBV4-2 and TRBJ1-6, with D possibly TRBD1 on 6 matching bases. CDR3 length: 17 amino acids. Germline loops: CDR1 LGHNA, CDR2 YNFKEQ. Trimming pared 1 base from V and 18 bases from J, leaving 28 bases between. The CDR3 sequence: CASSQVFQGSGNSLPHF. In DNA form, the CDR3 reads TGTGCCAGCAGCCAAGTATTTCAGGGGTCTGGAAATTCACTCCCCCACTTT.

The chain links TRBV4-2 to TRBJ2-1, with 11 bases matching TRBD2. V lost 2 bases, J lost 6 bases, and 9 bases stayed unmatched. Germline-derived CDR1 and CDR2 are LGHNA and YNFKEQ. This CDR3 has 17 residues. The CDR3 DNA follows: TGTGCCAGCAGCCAACCAGGGACTAGCGGAGGGGTCAATGAGCAGTTCTTC. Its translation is CASSQPGTSGGVNEQFF.

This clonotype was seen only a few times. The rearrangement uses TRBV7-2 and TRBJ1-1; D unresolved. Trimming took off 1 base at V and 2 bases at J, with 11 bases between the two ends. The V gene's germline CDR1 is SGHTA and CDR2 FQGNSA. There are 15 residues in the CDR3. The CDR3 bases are TGTGCCAGCAGCTTAGTTAGGCCGATTAACACTGAAGCTTTCTTT. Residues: CASSLVRPINTEAFF.

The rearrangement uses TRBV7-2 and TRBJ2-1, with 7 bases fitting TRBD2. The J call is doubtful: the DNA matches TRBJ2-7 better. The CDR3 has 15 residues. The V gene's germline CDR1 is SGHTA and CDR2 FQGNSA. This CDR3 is CASSLELAAYNEQYF. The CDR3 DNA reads TGTGCCAGCAGCCTAGAGCTAGCGGCCTACAATGAGCAGTACTTC.